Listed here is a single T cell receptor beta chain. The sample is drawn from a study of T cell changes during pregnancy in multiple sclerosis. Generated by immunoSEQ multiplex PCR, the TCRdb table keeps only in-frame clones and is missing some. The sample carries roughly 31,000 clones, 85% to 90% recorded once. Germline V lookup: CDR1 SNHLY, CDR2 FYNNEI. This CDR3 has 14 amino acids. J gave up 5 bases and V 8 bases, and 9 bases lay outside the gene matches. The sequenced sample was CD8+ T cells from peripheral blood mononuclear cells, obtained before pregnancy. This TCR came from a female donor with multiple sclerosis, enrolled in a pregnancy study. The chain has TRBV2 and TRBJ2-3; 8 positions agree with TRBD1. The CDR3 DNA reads TGTGCCAGCGGAGGACAGGGATCCCTAGATACGCAGTATTTT. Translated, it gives CASGGQGSLDTQYF. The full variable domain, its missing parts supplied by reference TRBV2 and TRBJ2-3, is EPEVTQTPSHQVTQMGQEVILRCVPISNHLYFYWYRQILGQKVEFLVSFYNNEISEKSEIFDDQFSVERPDGSNFTLKIRSTKLEDSAMYFCASGGQGSLDTQYFGPGTRLTVL.